This note documents a single TCR beta chain sequence. Its antigen remains undetermined. Nothing much larger sits one base from this clone, and base qualities are not available. The sample originates from a study of blood T cell repertoires in COVID-19 (dated by TCRdb to the early 2020s). Background for the entire study: Samples from collaborators originated in the United States, Italy and Spain and spanned both the acute and convalescent phases of COVID-19. The prospective study material was composed of cDNA or gDNA derived from T cells, B-cell-depleted T cells, or PBMCs. Deeply sampled blood TCRbeta repertoires from subjects exposed to, actively infected with, or recovered from COVID-19 were included in the dataset. The repertoires were released in a freely available public database meant as a resource for research on the immune response to SARS-CoV-2. The samples were drawn from the first 160 participants of the ongoing ImmuneRACE study and from roughly 1,300 subjects provided by 6 global collaborators. A de-identified subject ID, COVID-19 status, age in years and sex were almost always included in the sample metadata. Where HLA class I and class II types were available, the types were taken from metadata supplied by the sample provider, not from assay-based typing. Study-wide conclusions, independent of this receptor: The amount of clinical and demographic metadata varied by source and participant and was provided uncurated.

TCRbeta CDR3 regions were amplified from genomic DNA using the immunoSEQ Assay, a bias-controlled multiplex PCR. The study's own analysis went as follows. The number of nucleated cells in each sample was estimated by amplification of reference gene primers within the assay. Sequence reads were collapsed and filtered to measure the absolute abundance of every unique TCRbeta CDR3 rearrangement. Productive Simpson clonality was computed per sample as the square root of Simpson's diversity index over productive rearrangements. Sourced from immuneACCESS, this table was stored by TCRdb with only in-frame sequences that have V and J called. A share of the clones is absent; for the studies checked, an unresolved V gene accounts for under half, and the remainder has no known explanation. The V and J calls and the clone size are those of that table, but D and trimming were determined from the DNA. Present in this sample are 200,000 to 250,000 clones, 88% of which were seen just once. The ten largest clones represent approximately 2.7% of the sample.

Participants in the prospective study were aged roughly 18 to 100 years, lived in 24 United States geographic areas, and enrolled through a virtual design. In the prospective study, cohorts were assigned on the basis of participant-reported clinical history obtained from a screening survey and a study questionnaire. For ImmuneRACE Cohort 3, a participant was defined as recovered based on two consecutive negative NP/OP PCR tests, clearance by a healthcare professional, or resolution of symptoms. In the prospective study, mobile phlebotomists collected whole blood, serum and a nasopharyngeal or oropharyngeal swab from each participant. Participants in the prospective study had the option to provide additional blood draws and questionnaires over a roughly two-month period. Before DNA extraction, prospective study blood samples were shipped either frozen or at room temperature. The CDR3 covers 16 residues, taking in both the cysteine and the phenylalanine. Only the CDR3 DNA is retained, 48 bases long and in frame from the first base. Based on the germline V gene, the CDR1 and CDR2 sequences are SGHDN and FVKESK. Relative to germline, V is missing 4 bases and J is missing 2 bases, with 6 bases of the junction outside any gene match.

This TCR was sampled from a woman in her 30s who had recovered from COVID-19. The sequence links TRBV14 to TRBJ2-5; 11 bases in between match TRBD1. Sequenced: PBMCs or T cells enriched from blood (not recorded which). The CDR3 region has the sequence CASSPRTGGWQETQYF. The bases read TGTGCCAGCAGCCCGCGGACAGGGGGCTGGCAAGAGACCCAGTACTTC.